This T cell receptor (beta chain) was captured by sequencing in a study of human T cells and chemical hapten exposure (dated by TCRdb to about 2021). Context from the whole study: For sensitization, 2% DPC in acetone was applied to a roughly 2 cm by roughly 2 cm area of upper inner arm skin. About 27 alopecia patients gave blood for TCR sequencing at one to four time points (pre-sensitization, 2, 6 and 24 weeks). Throughout the approximately 25-week study period, patients were also given weekly therapeutic DPC doses on the scalp. Peripheral blood TCR repertoire changes were tracked in vivo in alopecia patients during primary and secondary sensitization to the hapten diphenylcyclopropenone (DPC). Patch testing on the upper back used Finn chambers containing 0.01% DPC, with scoring done after 6 days according to International Contact Dermatitis Research Group standards. Blood samples were taken from patients before sensitization (week 0) and then at 2, 6 and about 24 weeks after DPC sensitization. Most of the patients in the cohort were female, and the cohort covered alopecia areata with under or over 50% scalp involvement, alopecia totalis and alopecia universalis. Libraries were pooled for sequencing, and variation in per-sample TCR yields was attributed mainly to small differences in library volumes within the pool.

Preparation of the library involved RACE. TCRdb names NextSeq 500 as the instrument used. During library preparation, unique molecular identifiers were attached to individual cDNA molecules so that TCRs could be counted in a quantitative, reproducible way. From each blood RNA sample, both TCR alpha and TCR beta chains were sequenced. The authors processed their data as follows. The median number of TCRs per sample was 95,638, ranging from about 23,224 to 690,600. The Decombinator software suite was used to annotate V, J and CDR3 in the TCR reads. To make PS versus PT1 abundance plots, every sample was subsampled to the same number of TCRs (28,000). TCRs were defined as expanded if absent before sensitization and observed at least eight times at the 2-week time point. Using fastp at Q25 and MiXCR, TCRdb reprocessed the public reads and kept productive beta chains. Rows with a matching CDR3 protein are joined into one entry that keeps the most common DNA and genes. In this record, the V and J calls reflect TCRdb's handling and not the investigators' own analysis. The sample data list 80,000 to 100,000 distinct CDR3 sequences, and 10% of these were observed just once. The top ten constitute 5% of the sample.

This clonotype was observed a few times. Which antigen it targets is not known. Per-base qualities were not stored, and no clone one base away is much larger. The CDR3 goes from the cysteine to the phenylalanine over 16 residues. Just the 48-base CDR3 DNA is kept, in frame starting at base 1. The V end loses 5 bases and the J end loses 3 bases, and a stretch of 23 bases separates them. CDR1 DFQATT and CDR2 SNEGSKA are derived from the germline V gene (reference sequence). Findings and caveats that apply to the study as a whole: Because all patients had alopecia, a presumed autoimmune disease, the immune response of the patients might differ from that of healthy individuals. The number of TCRs above 1 in 1000 frequency did not change with DPC sensitization; there was no evidence of global repertoire structure alterations. After repeated subsampling, the strength of the expansion versus patch-test correlation and the threshold at which it became significant changed. Significantly more large CDR3 similarity clusters were formed by expanded TCRs than by pre-sensitization or healthy control sets, consistent with antigen-driven responses. The number of PT1 expanded TCRs positively correlated with patch test score, significant at thresholds 8, 16 and 32 but not 4.

Taken with the paper, the label for time point translates to: patch test 2, 6 weeks after DPC sensitization. Explained via the paper, the treatment or condition label denotes: therapeutic diphenylcyclopropenone sensitization with weekly scalp DPC. At every patch-test visit, the blood draw took place before the patch test was put on. Eligible patients were aged 18 to 70, diagnosed with alopecia, deemed suitable for DPC therapy, and excluded if pregnant. Total RNA was isolated from unfractionated whole blood collected in Tempus Blood RNA tubes. The sample consisted of whole blood, taken in connection with sensitization to the hapten diphenylcyclopropenone (DPC). This receptor was identified in a woman aged 45-60 years with alopecia areata. Some clones in this sample may be carry-over from other donors' samples. The rearranged segments are TRBV20-1 and TRBJ2-7; possibly the D gene is TRBD2, per 5 matching bases. The CDR3 has the sequence CSAAALRTGFFYEQYF. The bases read TGCAGTGCTGCCGCACTAAGGACTGGGTTCTTCTACGAGCAGTACTTC.